These 19 T cell receptor beta chains were all obtained from the same sample, sequenced in a study of T cell changes during pregnancy in multiple sclerosis. Here immunoSEQ multiplex PCR was the method, and the copy in TCRdb shows in-frame clones only, minus some. This sample has about 83,000 clones, with 90% to 95% found just once. Source: peripheral blood, taken in the second trimester of pregnancy. The receptors come from a female donor with multiple sclerosis, enrolled in a pregnancy study.

V is TRBV27 and J is TRBJ2-7; 7 bases fit TRBD1. V dropped 6 bases and J dropped 4; count of bases not matched to a gene: 9. Per the germline V gene, CDR1 is MNHEY and CDR2 is SMNVEV (reference sequence). The CDR3 length is 14 residues. Here the CDR3 reads CASSPGTAIYEQYF. In nucleotides, the CDR3 is TGTGCCAGCAGCCCCGGGACAGCAATTTACGAGCAGTACTTC.

The chain combines TRBV15 with TRBJ1-5; 10 bases are a match to TRBD1. CDR1 is LNHNV and CDR2 is YYDKDF in the germline V gene (reference sequence). This CDR3 is built from 16 residues. The V gene end was trimmed by 1 base and the J gene end by 6 bases; junction bases not matched to a gene: 6. The DNA of the CDR3 is TGTGCCACCAGCAGAGGGACAGGGGGTGCGTTTCAGCCCCAGCATTTT. Protein: CATSRGTGGAFQPQHF.

CDR3 in amino acids: CASSQDRGNTIYF. CDR3 nucleotides: TGCGCCAGCAGCCAAGACAGGGGAAACACCATATATTTT. The chain combines TRBV4-1 with TRBJ1-3; D call uncertain. Trimming pared 0 bases from V and 4 bases from J, leaving 4 bases between. CDR1 is MGHRA, CDR2 YSYEKL, per germline. The CDR3 spans 13 residues.

The rearrangement uses TRBV15 and TRBJ2-1, with 10 bases fitting TRBD2. The V gene end was trimmed by 5 bases and the J gene end by 3 bases; junction bases not matched to a gene: 4. The CDR3 is 15 amino acids. The germline CDR1 and CDR2 sequences are LNHNV and YYDKDF (reference sequence). The CDR3 DNA reads TGTGCCACCAGCTCTGAGCGGGGGGGCTACAATGAGCAGTTCTTC. Its protein is CATSSERGGYNEQFF.

This clone was counted only a few times. The J gene is TRBJ2-3, the V gene TRBV14, with D possibly being TRBD2 (5 bases). V was cut by 1 base and J by 2 bases, with 10 bases left in between. The CDR3 extends over 15 amino acids. Germline lookup yields CDR1 SGHDN and CDR2 FVKESK. CDR3 residues: CASSQAGILTDTQYF. DNA for the CDR3: TGTGCCAGCAGCCAAGCCGGGATTCTCACAGATACGCAGTATTTT.

The rearrangement joins TRBV27 to TRBJ2-3; TRBD1 agrees at 10 bases. Germline V gene sequence: CDR1 MNHEY, CDR2 SMNVEV (reference sequence). V lost 6 bases to trimming and J lost 2 bases; unmatched junction nucleotides: 11. CDR3 size: 17 residues. This CDR3 is CASRILTGTGDTDTQYF. The DNA of the CDR3 is TGTGCCAGCAGAATTCTTACCGGGACAGGGGACACAGATACGCAGTATTTT.

This clone was seen a handful of times. The V and J genes are TRBV5-1 and TRBJ2-1; D is uncertain. The V and J ends lost 4 bases and 8 bases respectively, with 7 bases between them. This CDR3 comprises 11 residues. Germline assignment: CDR1 SGHRS and CDR2 YFSETQ. CDR3: CASSEADEQFF. The CDR3 nucleotides are TGCGCCAGCAGCGAAGCCGATGAGCAGTTCTTC.

V and J are TRBV29-1 and TRBJ1-2, with a possible D match to TRBD1 (6 bases). The CDR3 totals 16 residues. V lost 6 bases to trimming and J lost 0 bases, with 20 bases between them. CDR1 and CDR2 from the germline V gene are SQVTM and ANQGSEA. CDR3 nucleotides: TGCAGCGTACCCCCGGTGGGGGCTCACCCTAACTATGGCTACACCTTC. Translated: CSVPPVGAHPNYGYTF.

This chain joins TRBV5-1 and TRBJ1-1, with a weak D call TRBD1 (5 bases). The V and J ends lost 4 bases and 0 bases respectively, with 13 bases between them. Germline V gene lookup returns CDR1 SGHRS and CDR2 YFSETQ. The CDR3 loop spans 15 amino acids. CDR3 sequence: CASSQGATMNTEAFF. The CDR3 DNA sequence: TGCGCCAGCAGCCAAGGGGCCACTATGAACACTGAAGCTTTCTTT.

This clone came up once. This chain uses TRBV4-2 with TRBJ2-1, with D perhaps TRBD1 (6 bases). Germline CDR1 LGHNA, CDR2 YNFKEQ. V lost 1 base and J 4 bases, leaving 11 bases between the germline ends. This CDR3 comprises 15 residues. This chain's CDR3 is CASSQGVGGYNEQFF. DNA of the CDR3: TGTGCCAGCAGCCAAGGAGTAGGGGGTTACAATGAGCAGTTCTTC.

This rearrangement joins TRBV5-1 to TRBJ2-7; D gene ambiguous. This CDR3 spans 11 amino acids. CDR1 is SGHRS, CDR2 YFSETQ, per germline. Trimming removed 5 bases from V and 3 bases from J, with 6 bases in between. CDR3 sequence: CASRKSYEQYF. The CDR3 nucleotides are TGCGCCAGCAGAAAGAGCTACGAGCAGTACTTC. The variable domain in full, completed from reference TRBV5-1 and TRBJ2-7, reads KAGVTQTPRYLIKTRGQQVTLSCSPISGHRSVSWYQQTPGQGLQFLFEYFSETQRNKGNFPGRFSGRQFSNSRSEMNVSTLELGDSALYLCASRKSYEQYFGPGTRLTVT.

The genes are TRBV4-1 and TRBJ2-7; no clear D gene. The germline V and J ends were trimmed by 3 bases and 0 bases, with 9 bases remaining between them. Germline CDR1 and CDR2: MGHRA and YSYEKL. The CDR3 has 14 amino acids. CDR3 sequence: CASSQGRNSYEQYF. CDR3 sequence (DNA): TGCGCCAGCAGCCAGGGCCGAAACTCCTACGAGCAGTACTTC.

V gene TRBV7-9 combines with J gene TRBJ1-3; TRBD1 aligns across 7 bases. The trim removed 8 bases at V and 1 base at J, leaving 5 bases unmatched. The CDR3 is 14 amino acids. CDR1 SEHNR and CDR2 FQNEAQ come from the germline V gene (reference sequence). The CDR3 reads CASGPGQSGNTIYF. The CDR3 nucleotides read TGTGCCAGCGGTCCGGGACAGTCTGGAAACACCATATATTTT. The full variable domain, rest sourced from reference TRBV7-9 and TRBJ1-3, is DTGVSQNPRHKITKRGQNVTFRCDPISEHNRLYWYRQTLGQGPEFLTYFQNEAQLEKSRLLSDRFSAERPKGSFSTLEIQRTEQGDSAMYLCASGPGQSGNTIYFGEGSWLTVV.

V usage is TRBV6-5 and J usage is TRBJ2-1, with TRBD2 matching over 10 bases. The CDR3 has 13 amino acids. With V trimmed by 6 bases and J by 10 bases, 6 bases remained unmatched. Germline CDR1 reads MNHEY; CDR2 reads SVGAGI. The CDR3 DNA follows: TGTGCCAGCAGGCTAGCGGGAGAGGAAGAGCAGTTCTTC. Amino acid sequence: CASRLAGEEEQFF.

The chain joins TRBV28 to TRBJ2-7; 10 positions match TRBD1. The CDR3 contains 14 residues. Germline assignment: CDR1 MDHEN and CDR2 SYDVKM. Trimming took 6 bases from V and 2 from J; bases not matched to a gene: 4. The CDR3 is CASSPGQGAYEQYF. CDR3 DNA: TGTGCCAGCAGCCCTGGACAGGGGGCCTACGAGCAGTACTTC.

V is TRBV5-1 and J is TRBJ1-1; 8 positions match TRBD1. The CDR3 contains 17 residues. Unmatched junction bases numbered 10, after V lost 3 bases and J lost 0 bases. Germline V gene sequence: CDR1 SGHRS, CDR2 YFSETQ. In DNA form, the CDR3 reads TGCGCCAGCAGCTGGAGCAGGGGGCCTACGATGAACACTGAAGCTTTCTTT. It translates to CASSWSRGPTMNTEAFF. Full variable domain (rest looked up from reference TRBV5-1 and TRBJ1-1): KAGVTQTPRYLIKTRGQQVTLSCSPISGHRSVSWYQQTPGQGLQFLFEYFSETQRNKGNFPGRFSGRQFSNSRSEMNVSTLELGDSALYLCASSWSRGPTMNTEAFFGQGTRLTVV.

V is TRBV6-5 and J is TRBJ2-2, with 9 bases aligning to TRBD1. Germline V gene lookup returns CDR1 MNHEY and CDR2 SVGAGI. V was pared by 2 bases and J by 4 bases, with 5 bases of the junction left unmatched. The CDR3 is 16 residues long. The chain's CDR3 is CASSYDRGIGTGELFF. The CDR3 DNA is TGTGCCAGCAGTTACGACAGGGGGATTGGCACCGGGGAGCTGTTTTTT.

J is TRBJ2-3 and V is TRBV9, with TRBD2 matching over 8 bases. Trimming took 0 bases from V and 10 from J; bases not matched to a gene: 4. Germline lookup yields CDR1 SGDLS and CDR2 YYNGEE. The CDR3 runs to 13 residues. The CDR3 coding sequence is TGTGCCAGCAGCGTAGCTACGGGGGGGCCGCAGTATTTT. It codes for CASSVATGGPQYF.

This clone was picked up a small number of times. The chain links TRBV12-5 to TRBJ1-2; TRBD1 matches 8 bases. Germline V gene lookup returns CDR1 LGHNT and CDR2 FRNRAP. Trimming at V came to 1 base and at J to 14 bases, leaving 9 bases not matched to a gene. This CDR3 has 13 residues. The CDR3, as DNA: TGTGCTAGTGGTTTGGCTGGACAGGGAGCGTATACCTTC. Its translation is CASGLAGQGAYTF. The full variable domain, with the rest looked up from reference TRBV12-5 and TRBJ1-2, is DARVTQTPRHKVTEMGQEVTMRCQPILGHNTVFWYRQTMMQGLELLAYFRNRAPLDDSGMPKDRFSAEMPDATLATLKIQPSEPRDSAVYFCASGLAGQGAYTFGSGTRLTVV.